The subject of this entry is one T cell receptor (beta chain). What it binds is not known. Eight reactions per sample, run separately, yielded cDNA. TCRdb reworked the 5' RACE reads into one entry per CDR3 protein, no DNA. The sample is made up of around 380,000 distinct CDR3 sequences, and the top ten hold approximately 2.3% of it. Germline V CDR1 and CDR2: MGHRA, YSYEKL. This CDR3 is built from 16 residues. The source of the sample is a study of monozygotic twins with inflammatory bowel disease. Study outcomes and limitations: Variability may have been added to patient repertoires by differing immunosuppressive treatments. IBD patients shared fewer clonotypes with other individuals than healthy twins, especially patients with disease activity signs. The data did not back a single strong IBD-associated clonotype or signal.

Specimen: blood. The rearrangement uses TRBV4-1 and TRBJ2-5. The sequence was collected from a human donor with ulcerative colitis or Crohn's disease, or a healthy co-twin of an affected twin (not recorded which). The chain's CDR3 is CASSQNFLGTQETQYF.